A selection of T cell receptor beta chains follows, all from one sample in a study of blood T cell repertoires in COVID-19. Here immunoSEQ multiplex PCR was the method, and the copy in TCRdb shows in-frame clones only, minus some. The data contain roughly 54,000 clones, around 93% of them seen just once; the ten biggest clones take up about 7.3%. Sequencing was carried out using peripheral blood. These receptors were taken from a woman in her fifties or sixties with active or convalescent COVID-19. CDR3s include the opening cysteine and the closing phenylalanine or tryptophan. A D gene is named only where the DNA matches it firmly. The listing skips clone size in some rows; elsewhere it reads once, few, many or a size class.

CASSVPGTGGTYEQYF	TGTGCCAGCAGCGTTCCCGGGACAGGGGGGACCTACGAGCAGTACTTC	TRBV28	.	TRBD1	TRBJ2-7
CASSSQTGINSPLHF	TGTGCCAGCAGCTCCCAGACAGGGATTAATTCACCCCTCCACTTT	TRBV7-3	few	TRBD1	TRBJ1-6
CASSPLGDSEAFF	TGTGCCAGCTCACCACTAGGGGACTCTGAAGCTTTCTTT	TRBV18	.	.	TRBJ1-1
CASSLLGLAFRYEQFF	TGTGCCAGCAGTCTACTCGGACTAGCCTTTCGCTATGAGCAGTTCTTC	TRBV28	.	TRBD2	TRBJ2-1
CASSAGESTEAFF	TGTGCCAGCTCAGCGGGTGAAAGCACTGAAGCTTTCTTT	TRBV18	.	.	TRBJ1-1
CASSQDGLGPYEQYF	TGTGCCAGCAGCCAAGATGGGCTGGGTCCCTACGAGCAGTACTTC	TRBV3-1/TRBV3-2	.	.	TRBJ2-7
CASSRRTSGRFLLYEQYF	TGTGCCAGCAGTCGGCGGACTAGCGGGAGATTTCTTCTATACGAGCAGTACTTC	TRBV28	once	TRBD2	TRBJ2-7
CAWSPGGWDEQYF	TGTGCCTGGAGTCCGGGGGGGTGGGACGAGCAGTACTTC	TRBV30	.	TRBD2	TRBJ2-7
CASSLSTASNSPLHF	TGCGCCAGCAGCTTGAGCACAGCCTCAAATTCACCCCTCCACTTT	TRBV5-1	.	.	TRBJ1-6
CASSDGGRGYGYTF	TGTGCCAGTAGTGATGGGGGCCGAGGATATGGCTACACCTTC	TRBV19	few	.	TRBJ1-2
CASSYSLTGVAFF	TGTGCCAGCAGTTACTCGTTAACAGGGGTAGCTTTCTTT	TRBV6-5	.	TRBD1	TRBJ1-1